This T cell receptor beta chain was sequenced for a study of control samples from healthy donors and cancer patients. Germline CDR1 reads MDHEN; CDR2 reads SYDVKM. There are 18 residues in the CDR3. J gave up 8 bases and V 4 bases, and 20 bases lay outside the gene matches. Method: immunoSEQ multiplex PCR; TCRdb's copy keeps in-frame clones and lacks some. The sample shows approximately 110,000 clones, more than 85% of them seen only once. The sequence came from a woman aged 18-29 years in good health. The specimen sequenced was blood. The chain carries TRBV28 and TRBJ2-4, with 7 bases fitting TRBD1. This chain's CDR3 is CASSSPPDRVQSVDIQYF. The CDR3 nucleotides read TGTGCCAGCAGTTCCCCACCTGACAGGGTGCAATCTGTAGACATTCAGTACTTC.